This TCR beta chain was recorded in a study of OX40 agonist ivuxolimab in advanced cancers. The overall study: The patients' treatment was ivuxolimab, an agonistic anti-OX40 (CD134) antibody. Patients in the trial were receiving intravenous ivuxolimab every 2 weeks, at doses of 0.01 to 10 mg/kg.

This clone was detected a few times. The antigen remains undetermined. Measured with immunoSEQ multiplex PCR; TCRdb has only the in-frame clones, and not every one. Among approximately 69,000 clones, less than 90% were seen once, and the ten largest hold 7.9%. Sampled blood was obtained at baseline, cycle 4 day 1, and cycle 7 day 1. Study outcomes and limitations: Expanded clones belonging to CD8+ T cells outnumbered, on average, those of CD4+.

The receptor comes from an adult with an advanced solid tumor such as melanoma, head and neck, liver or kidney cancer. The sequenced sample was CD4+ or CD8+ T cells sorted from blood, obtained in a trial of the OX40 agonist ivuxolimab.

CDR3 sequence: CASSLQTGTGGAFF. For the CDR3, the DNA is TGTGCCAGCAGTTTACAGACAGGGACCGGGGGAGCTTTCTTT. The chain is built from TRBV27 and TRBJ1-1; 7 positions match TRBD1. V lost 2 bases to trimming and J lost 10 bases; unmatched junction nucleotides: 10. Germline CDR1 is MNHEY and CDR2 is SMNVEV (reference sequence). The CDR3 runs to 14 residues.